This passage covers 12 T cell receptor beta chains from one sample sequenced in a study of CXCR3-negative and CXCR3-positive naive CD8 T cells. UMI-labeled TRB cDNA libraries were prepared by 5' RACE. TCRdb reprocessed the 5' RACE reads and reports one entry per CDR3 protein, with no DNA. This sample's clone table lists some 22,000 distinct CDR3 sequences. The material sequenced was memory CD8+ T cells from blood. Receptor source: a human donor in good health. Some clones in this sample may be carry-over from other donors' samples.

The rearrangement links TRBV20-1 to TRBJ2-7; TCRdb returns TRBD1, unconfirmable since there is no DNA. The CDR3 sequence is 14 residues long. Germline V lookup: CDR1 DFQATT, CDR2 SNEGSKA (reference sequence). The chain's CDR3 is CSAPGTGLKYEQYF.

The chain recombines TRBV29-1 with TRBJ2-1. Germline V gene lookup returns CDR1 SQVTM and CDR2 ANQGSEA. There are 13 residues in the CDR3. The CDR3 reads CSAAAGSYNEQFF.

V and J are TRBV7-9 and TRBJ2-4; TCRdb gives TRBD1 as the D gene, but with no DNA this cannot be confirmed. The CDR3 covers 15 residues. Germline CDR1 is SEHNR and CDR2 is FQNEAQ (reference sequence). The CDR3 sequence is CASSWTRDRGDIQYF.

This CDR3 is CASSLAPGTGVEQYF. The chain is built from TRBV7-6 and TRBJ2-7; TCRdb outputs TRBD1, but without DNA this stays unchecked. CDR3 length: 15 residues. From germline, CDR1 is SGHVS and CDR2 FNYEAQ.

The chain uses TRBV14 and TRBJ2-7; TCRdb lists TRBD1, though no DNA is available to test this call. CDR3 length: 16 residues. Germline V gives CDR1 SGHDN, CDR2 FVKESK. The CDR3 is CASSQTPTGGSYEQYF.

The chain employs TRBV29-1 and TRBJ1-1; TCRdb returns TRBD1, unconfirmable since there is no DNA. CDR3 size: 16 residues. The germline CDR1 and CDR2 sequences are SQVTM and ANQGSEA. The CDR3 region is CSAGMVGSLMNTEAFF.

The V call is TRBV6-6, the J call TRBJ2-5; the TRBD2 assignment by TCRdb is unverifiable without DNA. The CDR3 is 14 residues long. Germline V gene data show CDR1 as MNHNY and CDR2 as SVGAGI (reference sequence). CDR3 region: CASKLAGDAETQYF.

The chain joins TRBV29-1 to TRBJ2-7; the D call from TCRdb, TRBD1, cannot be confirmed without DNA. The CDR3 spans 12 residues. Looked up from germline, CDR1 is SQVTM and CDR2 is ANQGSEA. The CDR3 reads CSVEAGEYEQYF.

The J gene is TRBJ1-2, the V gene TRBV29-1; TCRdb calls TRBD1, which cannot be checked without DNA. Germline V gene data show CDR1 as SQVTM and CDR2 as ANQGSEA. The CDR3 is made up of 16 amino acids. Here the CDR3 reads CSVEDMTATQNYGYTF.

CDR3 residues: CASSQSTGGNHYGYTF. V usage is TRBV4-3 and J usage is TRBJ1-2; TCRdb returns TRBD1, unconfirmable since there is no DNA. CDR1 is LGHNA, CDR2 YSLEER, per germline. The CDR3 extends over 16 amino acids.

J is TRBJ2-7 and V is TRBV28; there is no DNA to check the TCRdb D call of TRBD2. Germline lookup yields CDR1 MDHEN and CDR2 SYDVKM. The CDR3 is made up of 11 amino acids. CDR3 in amino acids: CATRDYGEQYF.

The rearrangement joins TRBV12-5 to TRBJ2-1; TCRdb picks TRBD1, but there is no DNA to check that call. This CDR3 is 14 amino acids long. CDR1 LGHNT and CDR2 FRNRAP come from the germline V gene. The CDR3 is CASGLQGNTDEQFF.